The source of this T cell receptor beta chain is a study of blood T cell repertoires in COVID-19. In the study overall: COVID-19 samples, acute and convalescent, were from the United States, Italy and Spain. Sources were T cells, B-cell-depleted T cells, or PBMCs; the material itself was cDNA or gDNA.

In the original analysis: Reference gene primer amplification gave estimated nucleated cell counts. Assay used: immunoSEQ multiplex PCR; TCRdb lists only in-frame clones, some missing. The DNA was the basis for D and trimming; V, J and clone size are from that table. The data contain 120,000 or so clones, about 92% of them seen just once; the ten biggest clones take up about 4%. Germline V lookup: CDR1 MNHNS, CDR2 SASEGT. After removal of 4 bases from V and 11 bases from J, the junction contained 9 bases not matched to a gene. This CDR3 comprises 15 residues. This rearrangement joins TRBV6-1 to TRBJ1-6, with 9 nucleotides matching TRBD1. The sequenced sample was peripheral blood. This receptor was obtained from a man aged 50 to 59 with active COVID-19. CDR3 nucleotide sequence: TGTGCCAGCAGTGCAGCGGGGACAGGGTCGCCACCCCTCCACTTT. Translation gives CASSAAGTGSPPLHF.